The rows below give T cell receptor beta chains drawn from one sample of a study of cytotoxic CD8 clonotypes in ibrutinib-treated CLL. Generated by immunoSEQ multiplex PCR, the TCRdb table keeps only in-frame clones and is missing some. Of fewer than 300,000 clones listed, around 69% were seen once; the top ten hold about 6%. The specimen was PBMCs, collected at disease progression, from a patient treated with ibrutinib. The receptors were gathered from a human donor with chronic lymphocytic leukemia. CDR3s include the opening cysteine and the closing phenylalanine or tryptophan. Each record gives: V gene, CDR3 protein.

V gene: TRBV6-5
CDR3 protein: CASSMGGSNTGELFF

V gene: TRBV19
CDR3 protein: CASSIGQDPFVYEQYF

V gene: TRBV7-8
CDR3 protein: CASSLGLAGGPGRETQYF

V gene: TRBV4-3
CDR3 protein: CASSQFPGLAEFTGELFF

V gene: TRBV5-4
CDR3 protein: CASSSRTPLAGSSYNEQFF

V gene: TRBV6-5
CDR3 protein: CASRMEGLRSYEQYF

V gene: TRBV27
CDR3 protein: CASTTRAGSAMEQYF

V gene: TRBV21-1
CDR3 protein: CASRKGPGAGNTGELFF

V gene: TRBV11-2
CDR3 protein: CASSLGQGTYEQYF

V gene: TRBV6-5
CDR3 protein: CASSHQFTGHEQFF

V gene: TRBV7-2
CDR3 protein: CASSPGTLSTDTQYF

V gene: TRBV5-1
CDR3 protein: CASSPARATAKNIQYF

V gene: TRBV6-5
CDR3 protein: CASSLQRFNEKLFF

V gene: TRBV5-1
CDR3 protein: CASSLVGLAYEQYF

V gene: TRBV4-3
CDR3 protein: CASSHTSATTDTQYF

V gene: TRBV7-2
CDR3 protein: CASSLALHSTDTQYF

V gene: TRBV7-9
CDR3 protein: CASSLFREAFF

V gene: TRBV4-1
CDR3 protein: CASSHPIAREGYGYTF

V gene: TRBV27
CDR3 protein: CASSFPGSPLHF

V gene: TRBV29-1
CDR3 protein: CSVVLWGASTDTQYF

V gene: TRBV6-5
CDR3 protein: CASSYSISREQYF

V gene: TRBV28
CDR3 protein: CASRSNLSGEQFF

V gene: TRBV28
CDR3 protein: CASSPSPTINEQYF

V gene: TRBV19
CDR3 protein: CASSSLAGTGVGNIQYF

V gene: TRBV7-2
CDR3 protein: CASSTSRSQHF

V gene: TRBV15
CDR3 protein: CATSRTGTGVETQYF

V gene: TRBV5-4
CDR3 protein: CASSFSSGVSYEQYF

V gene: TRBV5-6
CDR3 protein: CASSLSGELFF

V gene: TRBV7-8
CDR3 protein: CASSLARRGLSGSSETQYF

V gene: TRBV25-1
CDR3 protein: CASSVGQFYEQYF

V gene: TRBV21-1
CDR3 protein: CASSKETGGPSNTGELFF

V gene: TRBV6-5
CDR3 protein: CASSYKGAYGYTF

V gene: TRBV19
CDR3 protein: CARNSPRHEQYF

V gene: TRBV5-1
CDR3 protein: CASTRGSMNTEAFF

V gene: TRBV18
CDR3 protein: CASSQIEGGSPLHF

V gene: TRBV5-3
CDR3 protein: CARSLGTAEENYGYTF

V gene: TRBV5-1
CDR3 protein: CASSFGLAGGNEQFF

V gene: TRBV5-4
CDR3 protein: CASSSRGHEQYF

V gene: TRBV4-1
CDR3 protein: CASSQDHVSGRFFYEQYF

V gene: TRBV29-1
CDR3 protein: CSVDREVVETQYF

V gene: TRBV19
CDR3 protein: CASTPLSAGGKLFF

V gene: TRBV25-1
CDR3 protein: CASSEFGRGSSYNEQFF

V gene: TRBV29-1
CDR3 protein: CSVDSSTNTEAFF

V gene: TRBV2
CDR3 protein: CASSDVWAGSFRTDTQYF

V gene: TRBV29-1
CDR3 protein: CSVVPTRSGEQYF

V gene: TRBV4-1
CDR3 protein: CASSQRRVLNEQFF

V gene: TRBV19
CDR3 protein: CASSIARQGAEKLFF

V gene: TRBV28
CDR3 protein: CASSSGIRQGGDGYTF

V gene: TRBV9
CDR3 protein: CASSVGQLSTDTQYF

V gene: TRBV27
CDR3 protein: CASSTMAIYNEQFF

V gene: TRBV12-5
CDR3 protein: CASGLIRDGYEQYF

V gene: TRBV9
CDR3 protein: CASSVDRSAPAHFEQFF